Below are 21 T cell receptor beta chains sequenced from a single sample in a study of response to subunit inactivated influenza vaccine. MiXCR, applied by TCRdb to the RT-PCR reads, yields one record per CDR3 protein. The data show hundreds of thousands of distinct CDR3 sequences, with approximately 15% seen just once and less than 8.5% held by the top ten. Sample: PBMCs from blood, taken roughly 2 weeks before vaccination. The receptor source for this set is a man aged 50 or older who received an inactivated influenza vaccine.

This clonotype was recorded a few times. The chain recombines TRBV4-2 with TRBJ1-1; 9 bases are a match to TRBD1. This CDR3 is 15 amino acids long. With 0 bases clipped from V and 4 bases from J, the junction kept 3 bases outside the gene matches. Germline CDR1 is LGHNA and CDR2 is YNFKEQ. For the CDR3, the DNA is TGTGCCAGCAGCCAAGAGGGACAGGGTGGCACTGAAGCTTTCTTT. Encoded protein: CASSQEGQGGTEAFF.

This clonotype occurred a few times. The CDR3 region is CASSLDGRSDTQYF. The CDR3 coding sequence is TGCGCCAGCAGCTTGGACGGGAGATCCGATACGCAGTATTTT. The V gene is TRBV5-1, the J gene TRBJ2-3; TRBD2 is a possible D gene (6 bases). The germline V gene has CDR1 SGHRS and CDR2 YFSETQ. This CDR3 spans 14 amino acids. Trimming stripped 0 bases from V and 6 bases from J, with 11 bases between.

As DNA, the CDR3 is TGTGCCAGCAGCGCGGGACTAGCGGGACTTCCCTCCTACGAGCAGTACTTC. Translation: CASSAGLAGLPSYEQYF. The chain is built from TRBV9 and TRBJ2-7; 13 bases line up with TRBD2. J was trimmed by 0 bases and V by 3 bases; bases with no gene match: 6. Germline assignment: CDR1 SGDLS and CDR2 YYNGEE. This CDR3 has 17 amino acids. The full variable domain, rest sourced from reference TRBV9 and TRBJ2-7, is DSGVTQTPKHLITATGQRVTLRCSPRSGDLSVYWYQQSLDQGLQFLIQYYNGEERAKGNILERFSAQQFPDLHSELNLSSLELGDSALYFCASSAGLAGLPSYEQYFGPGTRLTVT.

This sequence joins TRBV6-1 and TRBJ2-6, with D possibly matching TRBD1 (6 bases). Germline CDR1 is MNHNS and CDR2 is SASEGT. This CDR3 comprises 17 residues. The germline V and J ends were trimmed by 6 bases and 1 base, with 16 bases remaining between them. The CDR3 sequence is CASRRDISASGANVLTF. The CDR3 DNA sequence: TGTGCCAGCAGAAGGGACATATCGGCGTCTGGGGCCAACGTCCTGACTTTC.

J is TRBJ2-5 and V is TRBV5-4; D call uncertain. Trimming pared 0 bases from V and 3 bases from J, leaving 9 bases between. The germline gives CDR1 SGHNT, CDR2 YYREEE (reference sequence). This CDR3 contains 14 residues. CDR3 in DNA: TGTGCCAGCAGCTTGGCCTTAAGGGAAGAGACCCAGTACTTC. Residues: CASSLALREETQYF.

This clonotype was detected a few times. The V gene is TRBV29-1, the J gene TRBJ2-5; 7 nucleotides agree with TRBD1. This CDR3 has 12 residues. V trimming: 6 bases; J trimming: 4 bases; junction bases outside the gene matches: 5. The germline V gene encodes CDR1 SQVTM and CDR2 ANQGSEA. CDR3 bases: TGCAGCGTGGGACAGTCGTCAGAGACCCAGTACTTC. Amino acids: CSVGQSSETQYF.

This clonotype was found a few times. This chain joins TRBV27 and TRBJ1-2; D is unresolved. The CDR3 runs to 14 residues. Germline V gene data show CDR1 as MNHEY and CDR2 as SMNVEV (reference sequence). Trimming shortened V by 3 bases and J by 6 bases, and 14 bases separated the two germline ends. The CDR3 region is CASSFSEGSNGYTF. The CDR3 DNA sequence: TGTGCCAGCAGTTTTTCAGAGGGATCAAATGGCTACACCTTC.

On this clonotype itself: This clone may be a read error of a much larger clone one base away. The rearrangement links TRBV29-1 to TRBJ2-1; maybe TRBD2 (6 bases). V lost 6 bases, J lost 8 bases, and 26 bases lay in between. CDR3 length: 16 amino acids. Looked up from germline, CDR1 is SQVTM and CDR2 is ANQGSEA. The CDR3 region has the DNA TGCAGCGTAGGCCAAGGACCGTCTAGCGCGTACGATGAGCAGTTCTTC. This encodes CSVGQGPSSAYDEQFF.

This clonotype was detected a few times. V usage is TRBV7-2 and J usage is TRBJ2-3; the match to TRBD2 covers 9 bases. The V segment lost 1 base and the J segment 8 bases; nucleotides outside the gene matches: 7. Germline loops: CDR1 SGHTA, CDR2 FQGNSA. This CDR3 comprises 15 residues. CDR3 nucleotide sequence: TGTGCCAGCAGCTTAGTAGGTAGCGGGAGTGGTACGCAGTATTTT. Translating gives CASSLVGSGSGTQYF.

This clonotype was detected many times. The rearrangement links TRBV7-2 to TRBJ1-1, with D maybe TRBD1 (6 bases). V was clipped by 0 bases and J by 4 bases, with 18 bases between them. From germline, CDR1 is SGHTA and CDR2 FQGNSA. CDR3 length equals 17 residues. CDR3: CASSLAPQTGPGTEAFF. The CDR3 nucleotides are TGTGCCAGCAGCTTAGCGCCTCAAACAGGGCCGGGCACTGAAGCTTTCTTT.

The V gene is TRBV29-1, the J gene TRBJ2-5, with a possible D match to TRBD1 (5 bases). CDR1 is SQVTM and CDR2 is ANQGSEA in the germline V gene. The CDR3 contains 12 residues. V was pared by 5 bases and J by 0 bases, with 7 bases between. CDR3 in DNA: TGCAGCGTTCGGACAAACCAAGAGACCCAGTACTTC. Amino acids: CSVRTNQETQYF.

Worth noting for this clonotype: This CDR3 fails to terminate in the conserved phenylalanine or tryptophan, so it likely reflects a read error. The gene calls are TRBV4-2 and TRBJ2-7, with D perhaps matching TRBD2 (5 bases). The V end lost 0 bases, the J end lost 4 bases, and 16 bases lay between the germline ends. The CDR3 covers 16 residues. CDR1 and CDR2 (germline): LGHNA, YNFKEQ. The CDR3 sequence is CASSQDIGERPYEQYL. The CDR3 bases are TGTGCCAGCAGCCAAGATATCGGGGAAAGGCCATACGAGCAGTACCTC.

This clonotype has a handful of counts. V gene TRBV20-1 combines with J gene TRBJ2-2; TRBD2 agrees at 13 bases. V was pared by 5 bases and J by 1 base, with 19 bases of the junction left unmatched. There are 21 residues in the CDR3. Germline V lookup: CDR1 DFQATT, CDR2 SNEGSKA (reference sequence). The CDR3 loop is CSAPRGGSGRTSGRNTGELFF. CDR3 in DNA: TGCAGTGCTCCACGCGGGGGTAGTGGTCGGACTAGCGGGAGGAACACCGGGGAGCTGTTTTTT.

Only a few counts were recorded for this clonotype. The chain joins TRBV27 to TRBJ2-7, with 14 positions matching TRBD2. The CDR3 length is 15 residues. V was pared by 6 bases and J by 5 bases, with 6 bases of the junction left unmatched. Germline lookup yields CDR1 MNHEY and CDR2 SMNVEV (reference sequence). The CDR3 bases are TGTGCCAGCAGCCTAGGGACTAGCGGGAGCAACGAGCAGTACTTC. The encoded protein is CASSLGTSGSNEQYF.

This clonotype has ten or more counts. The chain carries TRBV5-1 and TRBJ2-4, with 8 bases identical to TRBD2. CDR3 length: 18 amino acids. In germline, CDR1 is SGHRS, CDR2 YFSETQ. J gave up 0 bases and V 4 bases, and 12 bases lay outside the gene matches. In DNA, the CDR3 is TGCGCCAGCAGCACGGGAGGGTCCGCTACTACAGCCAAAAACATTCAGTACTTC. Protein sequence: CASSTGGSATTAKNIQYF. Full variable domain (missing parts from reference TRBV5-1 and TRBJ2-4): KAGVTQTPRYLIKTRGQQVTLSCSPISGHRSVSWYQQTPGQGLQFLFEYFSETQRNKGNFPGRFSGRQFSNSRSEMNVSTLELGDSALYLCASSTGGSATTAKNIQYFGAGTRLSVL.

As regards this clonotype: A read error is possible here, since a much larger clone lies one base away. The rearrangement joins TRBV3-1 to TRBJ1-1; 7 nucleotides match TRBD1. CDR1 and CDR2 (germline): LGHDT, YNNKEL (reference sequence). The CDR3 runs to 15 residues. CDR3 coding DNA: TGTGACAGCAGCCAAGGTGCAGGGGGTAGTCCTGAAGCTTTCTTT. Protein: CDSSQGAGGSPEAFF.

V and J are TRBV20-1 and TRBJ1-2, with D maybe TRBD1 (6 bases). The CDR3 is made up of 13 amino acids. Germline values: CDR1 DFQATT, CDR2 SNEGSKA (reference sequence). V was trimmed by 6 bases and J by 2 bases, leaving 13 bases between them. This CDR3 is CSAPWGGNYGYTF. The CDR3 DNA is TGCAGTGCCCCCTGGGGGGGCAACTATGGCTACACCTTC.

This clonotype came up many times. The rearrangement joins TRBV5-1 to TRBJ2-7; tentative D call: TRBD1 (6 bases). Trimming shortened V by 6 bases and J by 2 bases, and 15 bases separated the two germline ends. CDR1 is SGHRS and CDR2 is YFSETQ in the germline V gene. The CDR3 is 14 amino acids. CDR3 in amino acids: CASTKGDIAYEQYF. As DNA, the CDR3 is TGCGCCAGCACCAAAGGGGACATCGCCTACGAGCAGTACTTC. Based on the CDR3 plus reference TRBV5-1 and TRBJ2-7, the full variable domain is KAGVTQTPRYLIKTRGQQVTLSCSPISGHRSVSWYQQTPGQGLQFLFEYFSETQRNKGNFPGRFSGRQFSNSRSEMNVSTLELGDSALYLCASTKGDIAYEQYFGPGTRLTVT.

V usage is TRBV28 and J usage is TRBJ2-1; 9 bases agree with TRBD2. Germline V gene lookup returns CDR1 MDHEN and CDR2 SYDVKM. This CDR3 contains 15 residues. V lost 7 bases and J lost 2; bases outside the gene matches: 6. CDR3 amino acids: CASTAGLATYNEQFF. CDR3 bases: TGTGCCAGCACCGCGGGACTAGCTACCTACAATGAGCAGTTCTTC.

The chain joins TRBV3-1 to TRBJ2-7; D gene uncertain. The CDR3 has 13 amino acids. In germline, CDR1 is LGHDT, CDR2 YNNKEL (reference sequence). V lost 1 base and J 5 bases, leaving 9 bases between the germline ends. The CDR3 spells CASSQVGMDEQYF. The DNA of the CDR3 is TGTGCCAGCAGCCAAGTAGGTATGGACGAGCAGTACTTC.

The chain uses TRBV5-1 and TRBJ1-1; D possibly corresponds to TRBD1 (5 bases). Germline V CDR1 and CDR2: SGHRS, YFSETQ. This CDR3 spans 12 amino acids. V was clipped by 4 bases and J by 4 bases, with 8 bases between them. The CDR3 region has the DNA TGCGCCAGCAGCGGGGCAGCCACTGAAGCTTTCTTT. It encodes CASSGAATEAFF. The whole variable domain, remainder taken from reference TRBV5-1 and TRBJ1-1, is KAGVTQTPRYLIKTRGQQVTLSCSPISGHRSVSWYQQTPGQGLQFLFEYFSETQRNKGNFPGRFSGRQFSNSRSEMNVSTLELGDSALYLCASSGAATEAFFGQGTRLTVV.